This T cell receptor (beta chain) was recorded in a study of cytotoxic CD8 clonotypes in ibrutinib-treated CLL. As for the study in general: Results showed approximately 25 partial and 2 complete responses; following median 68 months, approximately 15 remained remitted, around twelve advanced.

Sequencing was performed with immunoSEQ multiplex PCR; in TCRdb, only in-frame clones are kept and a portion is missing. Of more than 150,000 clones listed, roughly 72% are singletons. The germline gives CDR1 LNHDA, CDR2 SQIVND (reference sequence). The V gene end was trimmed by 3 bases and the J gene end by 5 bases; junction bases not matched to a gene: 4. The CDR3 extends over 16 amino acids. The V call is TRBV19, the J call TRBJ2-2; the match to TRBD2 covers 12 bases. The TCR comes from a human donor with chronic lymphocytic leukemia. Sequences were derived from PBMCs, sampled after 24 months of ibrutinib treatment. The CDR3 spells CASSIRLAGETGELFF. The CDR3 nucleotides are TGTGCCAGTAGTATTCGACTAGCGGGAGAGACCGGGGAGCTGTTTTTT.